The 31 T cell receptor beta chains in this list originate from one sample, sequenced in a study of blood T cell repertoires in COVID-19. Generated by immunoSEQ multiplex PCR, the TCRdb table keeps only in-frame clones and is missing some. The table has around 250,000 clones, over 80% seen once. The sequenced sample consisted of peripheral blood. The receptors shown here come from a woman in her 70s with COVID-19, enrolled during active disease.

The chain carries TRBV18 and TRBJ1-1; 9 positions agree with TRBD1. Germline CDR1 is KGHSH and CDR2 is LQKENI. Unmatched junction bases numbered 15, after V lost 3 bases and J lost 10 bases. This CDR3 is built from 16 residues. CDR3 loop: CASSPSGTGTSEGAFF. DNA of the CDR3: TGTGCCAGCTCACCCTCCGGGACAGGGACCTCCGAGGGAGCTTTCTTT.

The chain couples TRBV18 to TRBJ2-7; D is possibly TRBD2 (6 bases). This CDR3 is built from 15 residues. The ends were cut back, 2 bases at V and 0 bases at J, with 11 bases in the middle. Germline CDR1 reads KGHSH; CDR2 reads LQKENI. CDR3 nucleotides: TGTGCCAGCTCACCAGGAGGGGAGAGCTCCTACGAGCAGTACTTC. This codes for CASSPGGESSYEQYF.

The table lists this clone with a count of one. CDR3 residues: CASSERENYGYTF. The CDR3 DNA reads TGTGCCAGCAGTGAGAGAGAGAACTATGGCTACACCTTC. The rearrangement links TRBV2 to TRBJ1-2; D uncertain. This CDR3 comprises 13 residues. Germline V gene sequence: CDR1 SNHLY, CDR2 FYNNEI. The V gene lost 3 bases and the J gene lost 2 bases, with 7 bases spanning the gap.

The chain couples TRBV7-9 to TRBJ2-3; TRBD2 agrees at 8 bases. V was clipped by 5 bases and J by 5 bases; unmatched bases: 18. CDR3 size: 18 residues. Germline lookup yields CDR1 SEHNR and CDR2 FQNEAQ (reference sequence). The CDR3 is CASSPPLGAGDNGDTQYF. In nucleotides, the CDR3 is TGTGCCAGCAGCCCCCCTTTGGGAGCGGGAGACAATGGAGATACGCAGTATTTT.

The chain uses TRBV30 and TRBJ1-1; D may be TRBD1 (5 bases). Trimming removed 0 bases from V and 6 bases from J, with 14 bases in between. From germline, CDR1 is GTSNPN and CDR2 SVGIG (reference sequence). The CDR3 runs to 14 residues. The CDR3: CAWSVPEAGAEAFF. The CDR3 nucleotides are TGTGCCTGGAGTGTACCGGAGGCGGGGGCTGAAGCTTTCTTT.

V gene TRBV19 combines with J gene TRBJ1-5; the match to TRBD1 covers 7 bases. Trimming removed 4 bases from V and 7 bases from J; junction bases left unmatched: 4. The germline V gene has CDR1 LNHDA and CDR2 SQIVND (reference sequence). This CDR3 spans 13 amino acids. CDR3 DNA sequence: TGTGCCAGTAGTAGTCAGGGGGGACAGCCCCAGCATTTT. Encoded protein: CASSSQGGQPQHF.

This rearrangement joins TRBV6-6 to TRBJ2-2; 8 bases map to TRBD1. The CDR3 consists of 16 residues. CDR1 is MNHNY, CDR2 SVGAGI, per germline (reference sequence). V lost 4 bases and J lost 0; bases outside the gene matches: 4. CDR3: CASSSGQGSNTGELFF. The CDR3, as DNA: TGTGCCAGCAGTTCCGGACAGGGTTCGAACACCGGGGAGCTGTTTTTT.

The chain couples TRBV27 to TRBJ1-6; D unclear. Germline V gene sequence: CDR1 MNHEY, CDR2 SMNVEV (reference sequence). The V end lost 3 bases, the J end lost 5 bases, and 11 bases lay between the germline ends. The CDR3 has 15 amino acids. The CDR3 loop is CASSLVPGDNSPLHF. The CDR3 region has the DNA TGTGCCAGCAGTTTGGTGCCCGGGGATAATTCACCCCTCCACTTT.

The rearrangement joins TRBV6-5 to TRBJ2-7; D remains unclear. Germline CDR1 and CDR2: MNHEY and SVGAGI. The CDR3 consists of 15 residues. V lost 6 bases to trimming and J lost 1 base, with 16 bases between them. The DNA for the CDR3 is TGTGCCAGCAGGCGACATCTCAAGTCTTCCTACGAGCAGTACTTC. Residues: CASRRHLKSSYEQYF.

V and J are TRBV28 and TRBJ2-2; no clear D. This CDR3 region has 15 residues. Trimming removed 4 bases from V and 2 bases from J, with 11 bases in between. CDR1 is MDHEN, CDR2 SYDVKM, per germline. This chain's CDR3 is CASSSGFRNTGELFF. The CDR3, as DNA: TGTGCCAGCAGTTCCGGGTTCAGAAACACCGGGGAGCTGTTTTTT.

This chain links TRBV29-1 with TRBJ1-3; D unresolved. The V end was cut by 4 bases, the J end by 2 bases, with 9 bases between. This CDR3 spans 13 amino acids. Germline V gives CDR1 SQVTM, CDR2 ANQGSEA. The CDR3, as DNA: TGCAGCGTTGTTCAAACAGCTGGAAACACCATATATTTT. This encodes CSVVQTAGNTIYF.

The chain couples TRBV5-1 to TRBJ1-2; 9 nucleotides match TRBD1. The CDR3 has 15 residues. The V gene end was trimmed by 4 bases and the J gene end by 6 bases; junction bases not matched to a gene: 10. CDR1 is SGHRS and CDR2 is YFSETQ in the germline V gene. CDR3 sequence (DNA): TGCGCCAGCAGCCCAGACAGGGGGATCAGGGATGGCTACACCTTC. Its translation is CASSPDRGIRDGYTF.

This chain connects TRBV10-3 to TRBJ1-1; 8 bases agree with TRBD1. The V segment lost 5 bases and the J segment 5 bases; nucleotides outside the gene matches: 4. The CDR3 consists of 13 residues. CDR1 is ENHRY and CDR2 is SYGVKD in the germline V gene. The CDR3 DNA sequence: TGTGCCATCAGTTCGACAGGGGCGACTGAAGCTTTCTTT. It is translated as CAISSTGATEAFF.

CDR3 DNA: TGTGCCAGGCAACAGGGGGCCAATAACACTGAAGCTTTCTTT. It codes for CARQQGANNTEAFF. This chain joins TRBV21-1 and TRBJ1-1; the listed D gene, TRBD1, was not tested against the DNA. TRBV21-1 is recorded as a pseudogene. The CDR3 covers 14 residues.

This chain uses TRBV7-3 with TRBJ2-5, with a possible D match to TRBD2 (5 bases). The CDR3 loop spans 13 amino acids. The V gene lost 5 bases and the J gene lost 1 base, with 8 bases spanning the gap. The germline gives CDR1 SGHTA, CDR2 FQGTGA. CDR3 nucleotide sequence: TGTGCCAGCAGCGCCGGGGTCCAAGAGACCCAGTACTTC. Its translation: CASSAGVQETQYF.

The chain combines TRBV5-6 with TRBJ1-2, with D perhaps matching TRBD1 (5 bases). CDR1 is SGHDT and CDR2 is YYEEEE in the germline V gene. This CDR3 spans 13 amino acids. Trimming left V 6 bases short and J 8 bases short, with 17 bases between. CDR3: CASTYSLAGGYTF. The CDR3 DNA reads TGTGCCAGCACCTACTCCTTGGCAGGGGGCTACACCTTC.

The chain uses TRBV5-4 and TRBJ1-6, with D possibly TRBD1 on 6 matching bases. The CDR3 extends over 16 amino acids. Trimming shortened V by 1 base and J by 7 bases, and 15 bases separated the two germline ends. CDR1 is SGHNT, CDR2 YYREEE, per germline (reference sequence). The CDR3 DNA is TGTGCCAGCAGCTTGTATTTAGGGGGTAGAAATTCACCCCTCCACTTT. It encodes CASSLYLGGRNSPLHF.

The chain links TRBV19 to TRBJ1-1; D perhaps matches TRBD1 (6 bases). The germline CDR1 and CDR2 sequences are LNHDA and SQIVND (reference sequence). V was shortened by 6 bases and J by 2 bases, with 16 bases between the two germline ends. This CDR3 spans 15 amino acids. In DNA form, the CDR3 reads TGTGCCAGTAGGGACGACAGGTCCGGTAACACTGAAGCTTTCTTT. Residues: CASRDDRSGNTEAFF.

This clone appeared once. This chain joins TRBV19 and TRBJ2-1; D is perhaps TRBD2 (7 bases). V lost 3 bases to trimming and J lost 4 bases, with 16 bases between them. CDR3 size: 16 residues. CDR1 is LNHDA and CDR2 is SQIVND in the germline V gene (reference sequence). The CDR3 nucleotides read TGTGCCAGTAGTATCGGGGGCGGGGGCCATTACAATGAGCAGTTCTTC. Translated, it gives CASSIGGGGHYNEQFF.

The gene calls are TRBV3-1 (or the pseudogene TRBV3-2) and TRBJ2-1; TRBD2 aligns across 9 bases. CDR3 length: 15 residues. Germline CDR1 reads LGHDT; CDR2 reads YNNKEL (reference sequence). J lost 14 bases, V lost 3 bases, and 14 bases had no gene match. This chain's CDR3 is CASSQEAGGPKMEFF. CDR3 in DNA: TGTGCCAGCAGCCAGGAAGCGGGAGGCCCCAAGATGGAGTTCTTC.

The chain couples TRBV19 to TRBJ2-7; 10 nucleotides align to TRBD2. There are 16 residues in the CDR3. Germline CDR1 LNHDA, CDR2 SQIVND (reference sequence). V was pared by 5 bases and J by 1 base, with 8 bases of the junction left unmatched. CDR3 in DNA: TGTGCCAGTAGTTCTCTAGCGGGGGCGGAATCCTACGAGCAGTACTTC. It yields the protein CASSSLAGAESYEQYF.

The genes are TRBV4-3 and TRBJ1-2, with D unclear. Germline V gives CDR1 LGHNA, CDR2 YSLEER. Trimming took 1 base from V and 6 from J, leaving 15 bases between them. The CDR3 runs to 15 residues. CDR3 in amino acids: CASSQGTQARDGYTF. The CDR3 nucleotides are TGCGCCAGCAGCCAAGGTACTCAGGCGAGGGATGGCTACACCTTC.

This clone was counted a single time. The V call is TRBV7-6, the J call TRBJ1-2; D is possibly TRBD1 (6 bases). The CDR3 is 15 residues long. The germline V gene has CDR1 SGHVS and CDR2 FNYEAQ. Trimming stripped 0 bases from V and 3 bases from J, with 11 bases between. In nucleotides, the CDR3 is TGTGCCAGCAGCTTAGCCCCAGCAGGGGACTATGGCTACACCTTC. Its protein is CASSLAPAGDYGYTF.

The chain couples TRBV7-3 to TRBJ2-7; 13 bases map to TRBD2. Trimming cost V 4 bases and J 7 bases; bases outside gene matches: 4. The CDR3 contains 14 residues. The V gene's germline CDR1 is SGHTA and CDR2 FQGTGA. The CDR3 is CASSWTSGSREQYF. The CDR3 DNA sequence: TGTGCCAGCAGCTGGACTAGCGGGAGTCGTGAGCAGTACTTC.

The chain uses TRBV6-5 and TRBJ2-6; D not certain. The V gene lost 9 bases and the J gene lost 4 bases, with 4 bases spanning the gap. Germline V gene data show CDR1 as MNHEY and CDR2 as SVGAGI. The length of the CDR3 is 11 residues. The CDR3 sequence is CASLGANVLTF. CDR3 sequence (DNA): TGTGCCAGTTTAGGGGCCAACGTCCTGACTTTC.

The CDR3 DNA reads TGTGCCAGCAGCTCGACAGGAGGCGTAAAACTGTTTTTT. Amino acids: CASSSTGGVKLFF. The V gene is TRBV7-9, the J gene TRBJ1-4; D possibly corresponds to TRBD1 (6 bases). V shed 4 bases and J shed 10 bases, with 13 bases lying between them. CDR1 is SEHNR and CDR2 is FQNEAQ in the germline V gene (reference sequence). The CDR3 is 13 residues long.

Notes on this clone: The sample holds other DNA sequences that translate to the same CDR3. The gene calls are TRBV30 and TRBJ1-2, with 8 bases aligning to TRBD1. With V trimmed by 1 base and J by 3 bases, 4 bases remained unmatched. This CDR3 is 14 amino acids long. Germline V gives CDR1 GTSNPN, CDR2 SVGIG (reference sequence). The CDR3 reads CAWSGRGLDYGYTF. The DNA for the CDR3 is TGTGCCTGGAGTGGCAGGGGGCTAGACTATGGCTACACCTTC.

A few counts support this clone. CDR3 region: CASSLGLGEGQPQHF. The CDR3 nucleotides are TGTGCCAGCAGCTTAGGTCTAGGGGAGGGTCAGCCCCAGCATTTT. The chain combines TRBV7-9 with TRBJ1-5, with a weak D call TRBD1 (5 bases). Germline loops: CDR1 SEHNR, CDR2 FQNEAQ (reference sequence). Trimming took off 1 base at V and 6 bases at J, with 13 bases between the two ends. The CDR3 length is 15 residues.

The J gene is TRBJ1-4, the V gene TRBV3-1 (or the pseudogene TRBV3-2); a weak D match, TRBD1 (5 bases). Trimming removed 4 bases from V and 3 bases from J, with 12 bases in between. Germline CDR1 is LGHDT and CDR2 is YNNKEL (reference sequence). This CDR3 region has 15 residues. The CDR3 region has the DNA TGTGCCAGCAGCCCCAGGGAAAATCCTAATGAAAAACTGTTTTTT. It encodes CASSPRENPNEKLFF.

The chain uses TRBV5-1 and TRBJ2-5; maybe TRBD1 (6 bases). The CDR3 length is 16 residues. The germline CDR1 and CDR2 sequences are SGHRS and YFSETQ. Trimming pared 1 base from V and 0 bases from J, leaving 13 bases between. The CDR3 bases are TGCGCCAGCAGCTTGTCTCAGGGGACCCACCAAGAGACCCAGTACTTC. This codes for CASSLSQGTHQETQYF.

The chain links TRBV4-2 to TRBJ2-7; perhaps TRBD2 as D (6 bases). The CDR3 is 12 amino acids. Trimming removed 4 bases from V and 4 bases from J, with 8 bases in between. CDR1 LGHNA and CDR2 YNFKEQ come from the germline V gene. The CDR3 sequence: CASSPGGYEQYF. The CDR3 region has the DNA TGTGCCAGCAGCCCTGGAGGGTACGAGCAGTACTTC.